The sample holds a few counts of the clone carrying this T cell receptor (beta chain). The antigen is not known. The protocol attached unique molecular identifiers to individual cDNA molecules. TCRdb reprocessed the 5' RACE reads via MiXCR and lists one record per CDR3 protein. The sample lists about 80,000 distinct CDR3 sequences; about 5% were seen once. This sample is drawn from a study of early T cells in non-severe SARS-CoV-2 infection. Study information: Sequencing targeted bulk RNA from unsorted whole blood, leaving chains unpaired. Study results and limitations: Using VDJdb, the matching emphasized anti-spike CD8 responses while missing private and CD4 specificities.

V lost 6 bases and J lost 2, with 11 bases in between. The CDR3 spans 12 residues. CDR1 is DFQATT and CDR2 is SNEGSKA in the germline V gene (reference sequence). Here the sequenced sample was whole blood, taken at baseline. The receptor comes from an adult who was a healthcare worker with PCR-confirmed SARS-CoV-2 infection or an uninfected control (not recorded which). V and J are TRBV20-1 and TRBJ2-7; TRBD1 is a possible D gene (6 bases). The CDR3 sequence: CSARDITYEQYF. In DNA form, the CDR3 reads TGCAGTGCCAGGGACATTACCTACGAGCAGTACTTC.